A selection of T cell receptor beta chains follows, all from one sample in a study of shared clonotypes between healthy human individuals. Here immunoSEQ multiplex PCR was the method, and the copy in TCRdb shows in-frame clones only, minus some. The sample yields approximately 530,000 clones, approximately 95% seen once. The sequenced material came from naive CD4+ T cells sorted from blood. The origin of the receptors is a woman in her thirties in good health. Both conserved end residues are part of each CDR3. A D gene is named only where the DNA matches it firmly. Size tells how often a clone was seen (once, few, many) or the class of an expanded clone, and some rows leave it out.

CDR3: CASSLPFGEGRETQYF
DNA: TGTGCCAGCAGCTTGCCTTTTGGGGAAGGGAGGGAGACCCAGTACTTC
J: TRBJ2-5
D: -
size: -
V: TRBV5-4

CDR3: CASSLKNSGANVLTF
DNA: TGTGCCAGCAGCTTAAAGAACTCTGGGGCCAACGTCCTGACTTTC
J: TRBJ2-6
D: -
size: -
V: TRBV7-2

CDR3: CACRGLAGAHEQYF
DNA: TGTGCCTGTCGAGGACTAGCGGGAGCCCACGAGCAGTACTTC
J: TRBJ2-7
D: TRBD2
size: -
V: TRBV30

CDR3: CASSRRTSVGNEQFF
DNA: TGTGCCAGCAGCCGAAGGACTAGCGTGGGCAATGAGCAGTTCTTC
J: TRBJ2-1
D: TRBD2
size: -
V: TRBV11-1

CDR3: CASRESGPSSYEQYF
DNA: TGTGCCAGCAGAGAGAGCGGGCCAAGCTCCTACGAGCAGTACTTC
J: TRBJ2-7
D: -
size: -
V: TRBV11-2

CDR3: CASSMGLAGGTDTQYF
DNA: TGTGCCAGTAGTATGGGGCTAGCGGGAGGGACAGATACGCAGTATTTT
J: TRBJ2-3
D: TRBD2
size: once
V: TRBV19

CDR3: CASSLAPGGSGELFF
DNA: TGCGCCAGCAGCTTGGCCCCAGGGGGTTCCGGGGAGCTGTTTTTT
J: TRBJ2-2
D: TRBD1
size: -
V: TRBV5-1

CDR3: CASSPRFSGSLGTGELFF
DNA: TGTGCCAGCAGCCCCAGGTTTAGCGGATCCTTGGGGACCGGGGAGCTGTTTTTT
J: TRBJ2-2
D: -
size: -
V: TRBV7-9

CDR3: CATSRDVATPYSNQPQHF
DNA: TGTGCCACCAGCAGAGATGTGGCCACCCCTTATAGCAATCAGCCCCAGCATTTT
J: TRBJ1-5
D: -
size: -
V: TRBV15

CDR3: CASSRAAGMNTEAFF
DNA: TGTGCCAGCTCTCGCGCCGCGGGGATGAACACTGAAGCTTTCTTT
J: TRBJ1-1
D: -
size: -
V: TRBV18